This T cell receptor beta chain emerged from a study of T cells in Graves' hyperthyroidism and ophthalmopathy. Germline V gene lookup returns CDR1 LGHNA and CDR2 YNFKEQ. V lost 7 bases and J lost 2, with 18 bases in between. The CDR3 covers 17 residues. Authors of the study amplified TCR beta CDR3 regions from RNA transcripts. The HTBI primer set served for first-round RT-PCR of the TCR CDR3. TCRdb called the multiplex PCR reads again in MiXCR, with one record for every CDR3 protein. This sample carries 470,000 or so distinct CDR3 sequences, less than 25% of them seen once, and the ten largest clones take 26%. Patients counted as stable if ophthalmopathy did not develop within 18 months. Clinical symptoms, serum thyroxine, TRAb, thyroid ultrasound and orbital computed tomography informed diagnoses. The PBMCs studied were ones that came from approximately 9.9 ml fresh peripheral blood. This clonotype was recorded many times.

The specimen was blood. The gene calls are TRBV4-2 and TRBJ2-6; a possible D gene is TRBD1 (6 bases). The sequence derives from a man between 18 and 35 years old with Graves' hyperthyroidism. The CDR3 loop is CASTPDWAGAGANVLTF. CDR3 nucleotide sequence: TGTGCCAGCACCCCGGACTGGGCAGGGGCTGGGGCCAACGTCCTGACTTTC.